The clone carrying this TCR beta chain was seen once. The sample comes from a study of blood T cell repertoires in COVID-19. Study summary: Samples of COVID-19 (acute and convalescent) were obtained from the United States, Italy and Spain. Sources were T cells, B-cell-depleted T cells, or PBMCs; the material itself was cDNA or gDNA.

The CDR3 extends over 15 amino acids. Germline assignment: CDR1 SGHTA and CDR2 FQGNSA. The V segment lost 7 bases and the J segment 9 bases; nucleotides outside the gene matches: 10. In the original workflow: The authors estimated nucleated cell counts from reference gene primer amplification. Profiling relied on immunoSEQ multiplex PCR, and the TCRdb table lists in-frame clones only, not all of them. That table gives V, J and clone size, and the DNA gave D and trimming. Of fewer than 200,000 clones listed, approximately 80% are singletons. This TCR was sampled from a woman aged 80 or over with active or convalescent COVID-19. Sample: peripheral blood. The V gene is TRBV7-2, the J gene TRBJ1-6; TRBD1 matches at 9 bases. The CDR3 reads CASISPTGGRSPLHF. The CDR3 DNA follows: TGTGCCAGCATCAGCCCGACAGGGGGGCGTTCACCCCTCCACTTT.